A single sample is the source of the 27 T cell receptor beta chains below, sequenced in a study of identical twins. TCRdb reanalysed the 5' RACE reads using MiXCR and keeps one entry per CDR3 protein. The table has 700,000 or so distinct CDR3 sequences, under 9% seen once. These same data were also listed under a study on yellow fever vaccine responses in identical twins.

The specimen was PBMCs. These receptors originate from a woman between 18 and 30 years old in good health.

This clonotype appeared many times. This chain links TRBV12-3 or TRBV12-4 with TRBJ2-7; D remains ambiguous. With 3 bases removed from V and 5 bases from J, the gap between germline ends came to 11 bases. CDR3 size: 13 residues. CDR3 in DNA: TGTGCCAGCAGTTTCCTAAGTGGGAACGAGCAGTACTTC. Translated, it gives CASSFLSGNEQYF.

In its sample, this clonotype was seen a few times. This rearrangement joins TRBV7-9 to TRBJ2-5; TRBD2 agrees at 9 bases. V lost 0 bases to trimming and J lost 4 bases; unmatched junction nucleotides: 9. The length of the CDR3 is 17 residues. Germline V gene data show CDR1 as SEHNR and CDR2 as FQNEAQ (reference sequence). The CDR3 bases are TGTGCCAGCAGCTTAGCCCTTGCTAGCGGGGAGGGAGAGACCCAGTACTTC. Its protein is CASSLALASGEGETQYF.

The rearrangement links TRBV7-2 to TRBJ1-1; 8 nucleotides agree with TRBD1. The V segment lost 5 bases and the J segment 5 bases; nucleotides outside the gene matches: 1. Germline lookup yields CDR1 SGHTA and CDR2 FQGNSA. CDR3 size: 12 residues. This chain's CDR3 is CASSHRGTEAFF. CDR3 coding DNA: TGTGCCAGCAGCCACAGGGGGACTGAAGCTTTCTTT. The full variable domain, rest sourced from reference TRBV7-2 and TRBJ1-1, is GAGVSQSPSNKVTEKGKDVELRCDPISGHTALYWYRQSLGQGLEFLIYFQGNSAPDKSGLPSDRFSAERTGGSVSTLTIQRTQQEDSAVYLCASSHRGTEAFFGQGTRLTVV.

This clonotype came up many times. The chain carries TRBV6-5 and TRBJ2-1; 11 bases are shared with TRBD2. CDR3 length: 15 residues. CDR1 MNHEY and CDR2 SVGAGI come from the germline V gene. Losses at the gene ends were 0 bases for V and 7 bases for J; bases not matched to a gene: 2. The DNA of the CDR3 is TGTGCCAGCAGTTACTCGTGGACTAGCGGGAATGAGCAGTTCTTC. The encoded protein is CASSYSWTSGNEQFF.

The V call is TRBV6-1, the J call TRBJ2-1; 7 nucleotides match TRBD2. Germline lookup yields CDR1 MNHNS and CDR2 SASEGT. The CDR3 loop spans 15 amino acids. The junction had 15 bases not matched to a gene; V was cut back by 7 bases and J by 9 bases. This CDR3 reads CASTLLYPGGSEQFF. The CDR3 DNA reads as TGTGCCAGCACCCTCCTATATCCGGGGGGATCTGAGCAGTTCTTC.

The chain links TRBV12-3 or TRBV12-4 to TRBJ2-5; D is perhaps TRBD2 (5 bases). The V end was cut by 7 bases, the J end by 1 base, with 10 bases between. The CDR3 has 13 amino acids. In nucleotides, the CDR3 is TGTGCCAGCACCCCGAGGGTCCAAGAGACCCAGTACTTC. Protein sequence: CASTPRVQETQYF.

The V and J genes are TRBV12-3 or TRBV12-4 and TRBJ1-6; 8 nucleotides line up with TRBD1. The CDR3 is made up of 15 amino acids. The V segment lost 7 bases and the J segment 7 bases; nucleotides outside the gene matches: 9. The CDR3 region is CASTAQTGVNSPLHF. Written as DNA, the CDR3 is TGTGCCAGCACTGCCCAGACAGGGGTAAATTCACCCCTCCACTTT.

This clonotype has at least ten counts. For the CDR3, the DNA is TGCAGCGTTGAAGATTGGGCAGGGCTTACGAATGAGCAGTTCTTC. It codes for CSVEDWAGLTNEQFF. The V and J genes are TRBV29-1 and TRBJ2-1; tentative D call: TRBD1 (5 bases). This CDR3 comprises 15 residues. Trimming left V 0 bases short and J 7 bases short, with 16 bases between. Germline V gene lookup returns CDR1 SQVTM and CDR2 ANQGSEA.

This clonotype was picked up a small number of times. The chain recombines TRBV4-1 with TRBJ2-1, with D unresolved. Deletions cut 1 base from V and 4 bases from J, with 14 bases between. The CDR3 has 16 amino acids. Germline loops: CDR1 MGHRA, CDR2 YSYEKL. CDR3 loop: CASSQVYGVRYNEQFF. Written as DNA, the CDR3 is TGCGCCAGCAGCCAAGTATATGGAGTGCGTTACAATGAGCAGTTCTTC.

This clonotype came up many times. The V and J genes are TRBV6-2 or TRBV6-3 and TRBJ2-7; D possibly corresponds to TRBD1 (6 bases). Germline loops: CDR1 MNHEY, CDR2 SVGEGT. The CDR3 length is 14 residues. V lost 6 bases to trimming and J lost 4 bases, with 16 bases between them. CDR3 bases: TGTGCCAGCAGCCCCGGGACACGTTCGTACGAGCAGTACTTC. This codes for CASSPGTRSYEQYF.

This clonotype came up many times. The CDR3: CASSSDANTGELFF. In DNA form, the CDR3 reads TGTGCCAGCAGCTCGGACGCGAACACCGGGGAGCTGTTTTTT. The rearrangement joins TRBV7-9 to TRBJ2-2; no definite D call. The germline V and J ends were trimmed by 4 bases and 0 bases, with 6 bases remaining between them. Germline V CDR1 and CDR2: SEHNR, FQNEAQ (reference sequence). The CDR3 is 14 residues long. Together with reference TRBV7-9 and TRBJ2-2, the CDR3 gives the full variable domain: DTGVSQNPRHKITKRGQNVTFRCDPISEHNRLYWYRQTLGQGPEFLTYFQNEAQLEKSRLLSDRFSAERPKGSFSTLEIQRTEQGDSAMYLCASSSDANTGELFFGEGSRLTVL.

This clonotype was recorded a few times. The chain employs TRBV10-2 and TRBJ1-3; D might be TRBD1 (6 bases). The CDR3 is 15 residues long. CDR1 WSHSY and CDR2 SAAADI come from the germline V gene. With 6 bases removed from V and 3 bases from J, the gap between germline ends came to 15 bases. CDR3 DNA sequence: TGCGCCAGCAGGGACAGACCGGGAGGTGGAAACACCATATATTTT. Translated: CASRDRPGGGNTIYF.

This clonotype was recorded a few times. The chain carries TRBV12-3 or TRBV12-4 and TRBJ2-7, with D perhaps TRBD2 (5 bases). The V end lost 6 bases, the J end lost 4 bases, and 19 bases lay between the germline ends. The CDR3 totals 15 residues. CDR3 region: CASSRGSATFYEQYF. The CDR3 nucleotides read TGTGCCAGCAGCCGGGGTTCCGCCACCTTTTACGAGCAGTACTTC.

This clonotype occurred a few times. V is TRBV25-1 and J is TRBJ2-7; 9 positions agree with TRBD2. The V gene's germline CDR1 is MGHDK and CDR2 SYGVNS. V shed 5 bases, J shed 4 bases, and the junction held 9 bases outside the gene matches. This CDR3 comprises 15 residues. The CDR3 region has the DNA TGTGCCAGCAGTACAACTAGCGGGCCCTCGTACGAGCAGTACTTC. Translating it yields CASSTTSGPSYEQYF.

At least ten counts were recorded for this clonotype. The chain carries TRBV12-3 or TRBV12-4 and TRBJ2-3; 9 nucleotides match TRBD2. The CDR3 is made up of 16 amino acids. V shed 4 bases and J 5 bases; nucleotides not matched to a gene: 10. CDR3 coding DNA: TGTGCCAGCAGTTCCCGGGGTAGCGGGAGTCGAGATACGCAGTATTTT. This sequence encodes CASSSRGSGSRDTQYF.

In its sample, this clonotype was seen many times. The chain employs TRBV5-1 and TRBJ2-3; D might be TRBD2 (5 bases). Per the germline V gene, CDR1 is SGHRS and CDR2 is YFSETQ. Between the trimmed V and J ends, which lost 1 base and 2 bases, there was a span of 8 bases. The CDR3 spans 14 residues. This CDR3 is CASSLTRNTDTQYF. The CDR3 bases are TGCGCCAGCAGCTTGACTAGGAACACAGATACGCAGTATTTT.

This clonotype has more than one count but fewer than ten. The chain uses TRBV5-5 and TRBJ1-2; D is unclear. Germline assignment: CDR1 SGHKS and CDR2 YYEKEE (reference sequence). V lost 7 bases and J lost 4, with 17 bases in between. The CDR3 consists of 14 residues. CDR3 sequence: CASEPHTTSYGYTF. CDR3 nucleotides: TGTGCCAGCGAGCCACATACCACATCCTATGGCTACACCTTC.

This clonotype showed up just a few times. This sequence joins TRBV11-3 and TRBJ2-1, with D unresolved. Germline V gives CDR1 SGHNT, CDR2 YENEEA. The CDR3 extends over 13 amino acids. The V end lost 6 bases, the J end lost 3 bases, and 9 bases lay between the germline ends. Here the CDR3 DNA reads TGTGCCAGCAGTTATGGGAACTACAATGAGCAGTTCTTC. It yields the protein CASSYGNYNEQFF.

The V gene is TRBV4-3, the J gene TRBJ2-1; D call uncertain. Trimming stripped 3 bases from V and 3 bases from J, with 9 bases between. The CDR3 has 14 residues. Germline-derived CDR1 and CDR2 are LGHNA and YSLEER. For the CDR3, the DNA is TGCGCCAGCAGCCATGACCGCTACTACAATGAGCAGTTCTTC. This codes for CASSHDRYYNEQFF.

Many counts were recorded for this clonotype. The chain employs TRBV24-1 and TRBJ2-3, with 9 bases lining up with TRBD1. Looked up from germline, CDR1 is KGHDR and CDR2 is SFDVKD. Trimming at V came to 0 bases and at J to 2 bases, leaving 5 bases not matched to a gene. This CDR3 has 17 residues. The CDR3 DNA is TGTGCCACCAGTGATTTGGAGACAGGGGGTTTCACAGATACGCAGTATTTT. Residues: CATSDLETGGFTDTQYF.

The chain couples TRBV12-3 or TRBV12-4 to TRBJ1-3, with 8 bases identical to TRBD1. V was clipped by 6 bases and J by 0 bases; unmatched bases: 4. There are 15 residues in the CDR3. The CDR3 is CASSLTGDSGNTIYF. CDR3 coding DNA: TGTGCCAGCAGCTTGACAGGGGACTCTGGAAACACCATATATTTT.

The chain is built from TRBV21-1 and TRBJ2-4; the D segment call TRBD1 is taken from the table without a DNA check. TRBV21-1 has pseudogene status. This CDR3 is built from 12 residues. CDR3 sequence: CASRDRVPIQYF. CDR3 DNA: TGTGCCAGCAGGGACAGGGTCCCTATTCAGTACTTC.

This clonotype has only a few counts. This sequence joins TRBV3-1 and TRBJ1-1; weak D call: TRBD1 (6 bases). This CDR3 comprises 16 residues. V shed 6 bases and J shed 1 base, with 18 bases lying between them. The germline gives CDR1 LGHDT, CDR2 YNNKEL (reference sequence). The CDR3 sequence is CASRPELQGTNTEAFF. DNA of the CDR3: TGTGCCAGCAGACCCGAGCTTCAGGGGACGAACACTGAAGCTTTCTTT.

In DNA form, the CDR3 reads TGCGCCAGCAGCCAAGAAAACCCCCCAGCAGCGTACGAGCAGTACTTC. The encoded protein is CASSQENPPAAYEQYF. This chain joins TRBV4-1 and TRBJ2-7; D not resolved. V was shortened by 0 bases and J by 4 bases, with 16 bases between the two germline ends. The V gene's germline CDR1 is MGHRA and CDR2 YSYEKL. The CDR3 consists of 16 residues.

This clonotype was counted only a few times. The chain links TRBV20-1 to TRBJ2-7, with D unresolved. From germline, CDR1 is DFQATT and CDR2 SNEGSKA (reference sequence). CDR3 length: 12 residues. V lost 5 bases and J lost 6, with 14 bases in between. The CDR3 spells CSAELGKREQYF. The CDR3 DNA follows: TGCAGTGCTGAACTGGGAAAACGCGAGCAGTACTTC.

This clonotype has more than one count but fewer than ten. J is TRBJ2-1 and V is TRBV5-1, with 7 bases matching TRBD1. The germline CDR1 and CDR2 sequences are SGHRS and YFSETQ. V lost 0 bases to trimming and J lost 3 bases; unmatched junction nucleotides: 6. This CDR3 region has 16 residues. Here the CDR3 reads CASSLDRTGDYNEQFF. The CDR3 bases are TGCGCCAGCAGCTTGGACCGGACAGGAGACTACAATGAGCAGTTCTTC.

The chain is built from TRBV27 and TRBJ2-3; the D is unclear. Germline V lookup: CDR1 MNHEY, CDR2 SMNVEV (reference sequence). The V end was cut by 1 base, the J end by 4 bases, with 6 bases between. The CDR3 contains 13 residues. The CDR3 region has the DNA TGTGCCAGCAGTTTATATTTCCCAGATACGCAGTATTTT. Translating gives CASSLYFPDTQYF.